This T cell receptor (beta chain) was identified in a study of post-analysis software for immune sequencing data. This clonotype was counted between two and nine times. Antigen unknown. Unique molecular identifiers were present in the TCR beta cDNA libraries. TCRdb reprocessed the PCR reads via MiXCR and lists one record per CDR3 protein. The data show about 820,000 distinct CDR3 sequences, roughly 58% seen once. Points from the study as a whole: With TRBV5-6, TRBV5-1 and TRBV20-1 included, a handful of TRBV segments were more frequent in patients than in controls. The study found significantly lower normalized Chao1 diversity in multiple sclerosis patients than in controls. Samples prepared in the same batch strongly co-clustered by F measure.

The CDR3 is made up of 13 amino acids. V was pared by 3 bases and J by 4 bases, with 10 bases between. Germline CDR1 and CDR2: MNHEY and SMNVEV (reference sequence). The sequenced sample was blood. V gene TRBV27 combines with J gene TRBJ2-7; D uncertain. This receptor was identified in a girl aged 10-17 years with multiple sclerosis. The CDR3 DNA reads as TGTGCCAGCAGTTTCCATGGCTCTTACGAGCAGTACTTC. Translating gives CASSFHGSYEQYF.